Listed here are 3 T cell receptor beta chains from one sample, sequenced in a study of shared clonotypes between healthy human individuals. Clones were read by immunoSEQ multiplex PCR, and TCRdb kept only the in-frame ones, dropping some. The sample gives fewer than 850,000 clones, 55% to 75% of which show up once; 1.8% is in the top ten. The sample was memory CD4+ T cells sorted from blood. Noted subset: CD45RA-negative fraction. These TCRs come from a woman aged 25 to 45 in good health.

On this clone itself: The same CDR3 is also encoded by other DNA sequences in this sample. The CDR3 DNA is TGCGCCAGCAGCTTACTAGCGGGGGGCACAGATACGCAGTATTTT. Amino acid sequence: CASSLLAGGTDTQYF. The genes are TRBV5-1 and TRBJ2-3; TRBD2 matches at 11 bases. This CDR3 has 15 amino acids. J gave up 1 base and V 2 bases, and 0 bases lay outside the gene matches. The germline gives CDR1 SGHRS, CDR2 YFSETQ. Combining the CDR3 with reference TRBV5-1 and TRBJ2-3 gives the whole variable domain KAGVTQTPRYLIKTRGQQVTLSCSPISGHRSVSWYQQTPGQGLQFLFEYFSETQRNKGNFPGRFSGRQFSNSRSEMNVSTLELGDSALYLCASSLLAGGTDTQYFGPGTRLTVL.

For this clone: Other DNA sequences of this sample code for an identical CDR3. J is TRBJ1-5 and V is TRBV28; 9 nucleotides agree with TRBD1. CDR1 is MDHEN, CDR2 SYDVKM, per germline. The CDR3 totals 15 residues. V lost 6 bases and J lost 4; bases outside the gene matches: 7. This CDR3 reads CASSFRQGGNQPQHF. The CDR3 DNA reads TGTGCCAGCAGCTTTCGACAGGGGGGGAATCAGCCCCAGCATTTT.

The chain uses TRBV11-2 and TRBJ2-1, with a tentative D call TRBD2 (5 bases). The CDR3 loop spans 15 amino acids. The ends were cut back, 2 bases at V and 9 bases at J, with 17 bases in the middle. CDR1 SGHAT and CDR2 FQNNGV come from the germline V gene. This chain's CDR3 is CASSLLGIPAAEQFF. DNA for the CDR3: TGTGCCAGCAGCTTATTAGGTATCCCAGCGGCTGAGCAGTTCTTC.